Listed here is a single TCR beta chain. The table lists this clone with a count of one. Its antigen remains undetermined. Nothing much larger sits one base from this clone, and base qualities are not available. This specimen comes from a study of blood T cell repertoires in COVID-19 (dated by TCRdb to the early 2020s). Study-level background: The collaborator samples originated in the United States, Italy and Spain and spanned the acute and convalescent phases of COVID-19. Deeply sampled blood TCRbeta repertoires from subjects exposed to, actively infected with, or recovered from COVID-19 were included in the dataset. HLA class I and class II types, where available, came from metadata supplied by the sample provider rather than from assay-based typing. A de-identified subject ID, COVID-19 status, age in years and sex were almost always included in the sample metadata. The repertoires were made available in a free public database intended to serve as a resource for research on the immune response to SARS-CoV-2. Samples were obtained from the ongoing ImmuneRACE study (first 160 participants) and from 1,254 subjects provided by 6 global collaborators. The material from the prospective study consisted of cDNA or gDNA derived from T cells, B-cell-depleted T cells, or PBMCs. The full study reports these points: The amount of clinical and demographic metadata varied by source and participant and was provided uncurated.

TCRbeta CDR3 regions were amplified from genomic DNA by means of the immunoSEQ Assay, a bias-controlled multiplex PCR. The study's own analysis went as follows. Nucleated cell counts per sample were estimated from amplification of reference gene primers within the assay. To quantify the absolute abundance of each unique TCRbeta CDR3 rearrangement, sequence reads were collapsed and filtered. For each sample, productive Simpson clonality was calculated as the square root of Simpson's diversity index over productive rearrangements. TCRdb took over this immuneACCESS table, retaining in-frame rearrangements with V and J assigned. Such tables are incomplete; in checked studies, under half of the missing clones stem from an unresolved V gene, and the remainder is unexplained. The V and J calls and the clone size are those of that table, but D and trimming were determined from the DNA. The sample table records under 250,000 clones; around nine tenths of these occur just once. Over 0.65% of the sample lies in the top ten.

At one collaborating source in Seattle, patients were enrolled during active infection and were followed longitudinally through the course of disease. The collaborating institutions used their own protocols to collect whole blood in K2EDTA tubes. Collaborator samples were shipped for TCRbeta analysis as frozen whole blood, isolated PBMCs, or DNA extracted from either sample type. Compared with germline, V lacks 5 bases and J lacks 3 bases; bases without a gene match: 4. From the germline V gene, CDR1 is SGHTA and CDR2 is FQGTGA. Measured from the cysteine to the phenylalanine, the CDR3 is 14 residues long. Here the CDR3 DNA is all that survives: 42 bases in frame from base 1.

The source of this sequence is a man aged 25 to 40 with COVID-19, enrolled during active disease. Sequenced input: peripheral blood. This chain joins TRBV7-3 to TRBJ2-3; 8 junctional bases match TRBD2. The CDR3 has the sequence CASSRGGRTDTQYF. The base sequence is TGTGCCAGCAGCCGCGGGGGGCGGACAGATACGCAGTATTTT.